This T cell receptor beta chain was observed in a study of blood T cell repertoires in COVID-19. Overall study: Whether acute or convalescent, the COVID-19 samples came from the United States, Italy and Spain.

The age range of participants was 18 to 89 years, with residence in about two dozen US areas. Data came from immunoSEQ multiplex PCR; TCRdb stores just in-frame clones and leaves some out. Of 250,000 to 300,000 clones in the sample, over 75% are singletons; the top ten hold around 15%. Between the trimmed V and J ends, which lost 5 bases and 2 bases, there was a span of 12 bases. Germline V gene data show CDR1 as MDHEN and CDR2 as SYDVKM. This CDR3 is built from 14 residues. The sequence came from a man between 18 and 29 years old who had recovered from COVID-19. The sample was PBMCs or T cells enriched from blood (not recorded which). The chain recombines TRBV28 with TRBJ2-5; D is possibly TRBD2 (5 bases). The CDR3 coding sequence is TGTGCCAGCAGTCCACTGGGAGCGCAAGAGACCCAGTACTTC. As protein: CASSPLGAQETQYF.